Described below is a single TCR beta chain sequence and its context. Antigen: not known. Relapses following autologous stem cell transplantation were seen in all patients, with brentuximab vedotin exposure varying. This record comes from a study of PD-1 blockade in classical Hodgkin lymphoma. Overall study findings and caveats: Only CD4+ TCR diversity, not CD8+, had risen significantly by C4D1.

With 4 bases clipped from V and 7 bases from J, the junction kept 9 bases outside the gene matches. Germline CDR1 reads SGHVS; CDR2 reads FQNEAQ. This CDR3 has 16 amino acids. Libraries were prepared by immunoSEQ multiplex PCR; TCRdb keeps only in-frame clonotypes and omits some of them. The profile shows tens of thousands of clones, approximately 92% of them singletons. The receptor comes from a human donor with classical Hodgkin lymphoma. The chain combines TRBV7-8 with TRBJ2-2; 10 nucleotides align to TRBD2. Sequenced material: peripheral blood mononuclear cells (PBMCs), taken at baseline. CDR3 loop: CASSSSQRGGGGELFF. The CDR3 bases are TGTGCCAGCAGCTCTTCCCAGCGGGGGGGCGGCGGGGAGCTGTTTTTT.